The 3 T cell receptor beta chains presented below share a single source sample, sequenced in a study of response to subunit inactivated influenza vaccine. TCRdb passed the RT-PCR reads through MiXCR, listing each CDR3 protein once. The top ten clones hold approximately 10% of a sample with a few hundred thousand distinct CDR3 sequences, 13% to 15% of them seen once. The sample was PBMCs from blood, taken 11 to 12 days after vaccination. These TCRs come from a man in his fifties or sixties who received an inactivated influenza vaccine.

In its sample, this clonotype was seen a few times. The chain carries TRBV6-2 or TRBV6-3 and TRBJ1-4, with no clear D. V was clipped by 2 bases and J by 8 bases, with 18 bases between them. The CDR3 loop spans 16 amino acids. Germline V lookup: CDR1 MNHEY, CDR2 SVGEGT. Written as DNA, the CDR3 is TGTGCCAGCAGTTACCTGATGCCCACGGTTGAGGAAAAACTGTTTTTT. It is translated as CASSYLMPTVEEKLFF.

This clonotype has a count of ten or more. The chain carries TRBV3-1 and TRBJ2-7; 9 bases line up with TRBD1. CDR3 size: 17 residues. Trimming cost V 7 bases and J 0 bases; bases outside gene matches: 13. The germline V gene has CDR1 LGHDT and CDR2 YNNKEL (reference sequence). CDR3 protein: CASTQDLGTGNSYEQYF. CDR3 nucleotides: TGTGCCAGCACGCAAGATTTGGGGACAGGGAACTCCTACGAGCAGTACTTC.

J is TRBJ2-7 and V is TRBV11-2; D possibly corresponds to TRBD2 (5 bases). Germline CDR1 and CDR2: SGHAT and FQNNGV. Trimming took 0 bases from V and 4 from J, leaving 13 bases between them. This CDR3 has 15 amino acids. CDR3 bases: TGTGCCAGCAGCTTAGAGTACGGGGAGTCGTACGAGCAGTACTTC. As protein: CASSLEYGESYEQYF.